These 26 T cell receptor beta chains were sequenced from one sample in a study of molecular identifiers for immune sequencing clone quantification. From the PCR reads, TCRdb called clonotypes with MiXCR, one entry per CDR3 protein. The data hold some 89,000 distinct CDR3 sequences, with 24% observed a single time. Material: naive CD8+ T cells from blood, with Jurkat cell RNA spiked in. The subset denotes: FACS-sorted CD8+CD4-CCR7+CD45RA+ naive T cells. These receptors came from a human donor in good health. Some libraries in this study had Jurkat cell RNA spiked in.

This clonotype has only one observation. A single base separates this from a much larger clone, so it may be a read error. The chain combines TRBV7-8 with TRBJ2-1; 10 bases fit TRBD2. The length of the CDR3 is 18 residues. Per the germline V gene, CDR1 is SGHVS and CDR2 is FQNEAQ. V trimming: 0 bases; J trimming: 0 bases; junction bases outside the gene matches: 5. CDR3 sequence (DNA): TGTGCCAGCAGCTTAGCCCTAGCGGGGGTCGGCTCCTACAATGAGCAGTTCTTC. Its translation: CASSLALAGVGSYNEQFF. Together with reference TRBV7-8 and TRBJ2-1, the CDR3 gives the full variable domain: GAGVSQSPRYKVAKRGQDVALRCDPISGHVSLFWYQQALGQGPEFLTYFQNEAQLDKSGLPSDRFFAERPEGSVSTLKIQRTQQEDSAVYLCASSLALAGVGSYNEQFFGPGTRLTVL.

Comment on this clonotype: A much larger clone lies one base from this, so it may be a read error. The chain has TRBV30 and TRBJ1-1, with unresolved D. CDR1 and CDR2 (germline): GTSNPN, SVGIG (reference sequence). The CDR3 is 12 residues long. The ends were cut back, 0 bases at V and 7 bases at J, with 9 bases in the middle. CDR3 sequence: CAWSVLGIEAFF. The CDR3 DNA is TGTGCCTGGAGTGTACTGGGGATTGAAGCTTTCTTT.

Details on this clonotype: A much larger clonotype is one base distant, so this may be a read error. The chain uses TRBV12-3 or TRBV12-4 and TRBJ1-4; D unclear. CDR3 length: 14 amino acids. CDR3 amino acids: CASSLQLLNERLFF. In DNA form, the CDR3 reads TGTGCCAGCAGTTTACAGCTGTTGAATGAAAGACTGTTTTTT.

This clonotype was seen ten or more times. The chain couples TRBV27 to TRBJ2-7, with 9 bases matching TRBD2. The V gene's germline CDR1 is MNHEY and CDR2 SMNVEV (reference sequence). This CDR3 is built from 15 residues. V lost 7 bases and J lost 4; bases outside the gene matches: 11. The CDR3 loop is CASKRPGGGEYEQYF. CDR3 DNA: TGTGCCAGCAAAAGGCCCGGCGGGGGGGAGTACGAGCAGTACTTC.

A note on this clonotype: It may be a read error: a sequence one base away is much more abundant. The chain is built from TRBV5-1 and TRBJ2-3, with TRBD2 identical over 8 bases. V dropped 1 base and J dropped 1; count of bases not matched to a gene: 5. This CDR3 has 16 residues. Germline V gene lookup returns CDR1 SGHRS and CDR2 YFSETQ. CDR3 protein: CASSLTSSGGTDTQYF. The CDR3 DNA reads TGCGCCAGCAGCTTGACCAGTAGCGGGGGCACAGATACGCAGTATTTT.

A remark on this clonotype: Since a much larger clone is just one base distant, this may be a read error. The genes are TRBV19 and TRBJ2-1, with TRBD2 identical over 8 bases. The germline gives CDR1 LNHDA, CDR2 SQIVND (reference sequence). The CDR3 has 11 residues. The CDR3 bases are TGTGCCAGTACCTCGACTAGCGAGCGGTTCTTC. Amino acid sequence: CASTSTSERFF.

This clonotype occurred many times. The chain uses TRBV27 and TRBJ1-1; tentatively, D is TRBD1 (6 bases). The germline V gene has CDR1 MNHEY and CDR2 SMNVEV (reference sequence). V lost 1 base, J lost 3 bases, and 9 bases lay in between. CDR3 size: 14 residues. The DNA for the CDR3 is TGTGCCAGCAGTTTATGGGCAGGGGACACTGAAGCTTTCTTT. Translating gives CASSLWAGDTEAFF.

This clonotype appeared many times. The J gene is TRBJ2-2, the V gene TRBV4-1; no definite D call. Trimming took off 0 bases at V and 4 bases at J, with 9 bases between the two ends. CDR3 length: 15 residues. Germline CDR1 and CDR2: MGHRA and YSYEKL. Written as DNA, the CDR3 is TGCGCCAGCAGCCAAGATGTTCCGGGCACCGGGGAGCTGTTTTTT. Translated, it gives CASSQDVPGTGELFF.

This clonotype showed up many times. The chain recombines TRBV5-8 with TRBJ2-3, with 11 bases identical to TRBD2. The V and J ends lost 1 base and 6 bases, in that order; junction bases with no gene match: 13. Germline CDR1 is SGHTS and CDR2 is YDEGEE. This CDR3 region has 18 residues. CDR3 protein: CASSLFGTSGSGTDTQYF. The CDR3 DNA reads as TGTGCCAGCAGCTTGTTTGGTACTAGCGGGAGCGGTACGGATACGCAGTATTTT. Variable domain in full (rest from reference TRBV5-8 and TRBJ2-3): EAGVTQSPTHLIKTRGQQATLRCSPISGHTSVYWYQQALGLGLQFLLWYDEGEERNRGNFPPRFSGRQFPNYSSELNVNALELEDSALYLCASSLFGTSGSGTDTQYFGPGTRLTVL.

This clonotype was seen at least ten times. This chain joins TRBV7-9 and TRBJ2-1, with 7 bases fitting TRBD1. V was clipped by 1 base and J by 7 bases; unmatched bases: 7. Germline V CDR1 and CDR2: SEHNR, FQNEAQ (reference sequence). The CDR3 contains 15 residues. As DNA, the CDR3 is TGTGCCAGCAGCTTAGAGGTCAGGGGGACAAATGAGCAGTTCTTC. Protein sequence: CASSLEVRGTNEQFF.

With respect to this clonotype: A much more abundant neighbour one base away suggests this may be a read error. The V call is TRBV5-8, the J call TRBJ1-5; 7 bases align to TRBD1. The CDR3 contains 16 residues. Per germline, CDR1 SGHTS and CDR2 YDEGEE. CDR3 in amino acids: CARSWDSMGGNQPQHF. The CDR3 DNA follows: TGTGCCAGAAGCTGGGACAGTATGGGAGGCAATCAGCCCCAGCATTTT.

This clonotype came up many times. The gene calls are TRBV3-1 and TRBJ2-3; 8 bases agree with TRBD2. This CDR3 has 16 residues. CDR1 is LGHDT and CDR2 is YNNKEL in the germline V gene (reference sequence). The V and J ends lost 9 bases and 2 bases, in that order; junction bases with no gene match: 13. CDR3 sequence reads: CASGEVSGAYTDTQYF. DNA for the CDR3: TGTGCCAGTGGGGAGGTTAGCGGGGCCTACACAGATACGCAGTATTTT.

Concerning this clonotype: The junction departs from the called germline gene at one end, perhaps through a read error. The gene calls are TRBV12-3 or TRBV12-4 and TRBJ1-1; D not certain. CDR3 length: 14 amino acids. CDR3 protein: CASSFVRLNIEAFF. CDR3 nucleotide sequence: TGTGCCAGCAGTTTTGTCCGACTGAACATTGAAGCTTTCTTT.

In its sample, this clonotype was seen many times. The chain couples TRBV6-5 to TRBJ2-5; 8 bases are shared with TRBD2. This CDR3 has 15 residues. Looked up from germline, CDR1 is MNHEY and CDR2 is SVGAGI. J lost 5 bases, V lost 0 bases, and 5 bases had no gene match. The CDR3 coding sequence is TGTGCCAGCAGTTACTCCGCGGCTAGCGGGGAGACCCAGTACTTC. Its protein product is CASSYSAASGETQYF.

This clonotype has at least ten counts. V gene TRBV4-1 combines with J gene TRBJ2-5, with TRBD2 matching over 7 bases. Germline assignment: CDR1 MGHRA and CDR2 YSYEKL. V was clipped by 1 base and J by 2 bases; unmatched bases: 7. The CDR3 covers 16 residues. The DNA of the CDR3 is TGCGCCAGCAGCCAAGGGTCAGGGAGGGCACAAGAGACCCAGTACTTC. It encodes CASSQGSGRAQETQYF.

The V call is TRBV29-1, the J call TRBJ2-1; the D gene is possibly TRBD1 (5 bases). CDR1 is SQVTM and CDR2 is ANQGSEA in the germline V gene. This CDR3 is 13 amino acids long. Between the trimmed V and J ends, which lost 4 bases and 1 base, there was a span of 8 bases. CDR3 nucleotide sequence: TGCAGCGTTGTGGGGCTTTCCTACAATGAGCAGTTCTTC. This gives the protein CSVVGLSYNEQFF.

As for this clonotype: A much larger clone differs by one base, so this may be a read error. The V call is TRBV6-2 or TRBV6-3, the J call TRBJ1-2; 7 bases fit TRBD1. CDR3 length: 15 amino acids. Germline CDR1 and CDR2: MNHEY and SVGEGT. CDR3 region: CVITTGLTIVIGYTF. In DNA, the CDR3 is TGTGTCATCACGACAGGGCTAACGATTGTAATTGGCTACACCTTC.

The table lists this clonotype with many counts. CDR3 protein: CASSYDPGLALPQYF. The CDR3 DNA reads TGTGCCAGCAGTTACGATCCGGGACTAGCCTTACCGCAGTATTTT. The chain employs TRBV6-2 or TRBV6-3 and TRBJ2-3, with 9 bases identical to TRBD2. Germline-derived CDR1 and CDR2 are MNHEY and SVGEGT. CDR3 size: 15 residues. V gave up 2 bases and J gave up 10 bases; unmatched junction bases: 10.

This clonotype showed up many times. This chain uses TRBV27 with TRBJ2-3; D ambiguous. This CDR3 is built from 13 residues. The V and J ends lost 6 bases and 2 bases respectively, with 9 bases between them. The germline gives CDR1 MNHEY, CDR2 SMNVEV (reference sequence). CDR3 loop: CASSYLNTDTQYF. Here the CDR3 DNA reads TGTGCCAGCAGCTACCTTAACACAGATACGCAGTATTTT.

This clonotype occurred many times. The chain has TRBV7-9 and TRBJ2-1; D perhaps matches TRBD2 (6 bases). CDR3 length: 14 residues. Germline CDR1 and CDR2: SEHNR and FQNEAQ (reference sequence). V was cut by 1 base and J by 8 bases, with 12 bases left in between. CDR3 coding DNA: TGTGCCAGCAGCTTAGGGGGCAGCGGGCATGAGCAGTTCTTC. Its protein product is CASSLGGSGHEQFF. Based on the CDR3 plus reference TRBV7-9 and TRBJ2-1, the full variable domain is DTGVSQNPRHKITKRGQNVTFRCDPISEHNRLYWYRQTLGQGPEFLTYFQNEAQLEKSRLLSDRFSAERPKGSFSTLEIQRTEQGDSAMYLCASSLGGSGHEQFFGPGTRLTVL.

Remarks on this clonotype: This may arise from a read error, as a much more abundant clone is one base away. The CDR3 bases are TGTGCCAGCAGGCTGGCAGGGGATGGGACCAACGTCCTGACTTTC. Amino acids: CASRLAGDGTNVLTF. The chain joins TRBV5-6 to TRBJ2-6; D might be TRBD1 (6 bases). This CDR3 spans 15 amino acids. The V gene's germline CDR1 is SGHDT and CDR2 YYEEEE.

On this clonotype: Possible read error: a much larger clone is one base away. This is likely a read error, given that the CDR3 carries no conserved phenylalanine or tryptophan at its end. CDR3 in DNA: TGTGCCAGCAGCACGAGGGTTAGCCAACGGCCCTACGAGCAGTACCTC. Amino acids: CASSTRVSQRPYEQYL. The V gene is TRBV7-6, the J gene TRBJ2-7; D is possibly TRBD2 (5 bases). Per the germline V gene, CDR1 is SGHVS and CDR2 is FNYEAQ. Trimming pared 5 bases from V and 2 bases from J, leaving 19 bases between. The CDR3 length is 16 residues.

This clonotype has a count of ten or more. The chain's CDR3 is CSASPEVVASGPKNIQYF. Written as DNA, the CDR3 is TGCAGTGCTTCTCCCGAGGTCGTGGCTAGCGGACCCAAAAACATTCAGTACTTC. The rearrangement joins TRBV20-1 to TRBJ2-4; TRBD2 aligns across 7 bases. Per the germline V gene, CDR1 is DFQATT and CDR2 is SNEGSKA (reference sequence). The CDR3 runs 18 residues. V was pared by 5 bases and J by 2 bases, with 18 bases of the junction left unmatched.

With respect to this clonotype: This may arise from a read error, as a much more abundant clone is one base away. J is TRBJ2-7 and V is TRBV30; no definite D call. Germline lookup yields CDR1 GTSNPN and CDR2 SVGIG (reference sequence). The CDR3 has 13 residues. V lost 0 bases and J 7 bases, leaving 13 bases between the germline ends. CDR3 in amino acids: CAWSVDPGCEQYF. In DNA form, the CDR3 reads TGTGCCTGGAGTGTAGACCCAGGATGTGAGCAGTACTTC.

This clonotype was recorded many times. The chain uses TRBV7-8 and TRBJ2-2; D might be TRBD2 (6 bases). In germline, CDR1 is SGHVS, CDR2 FQNEAQ. This CDR3 is built from 17 residues. V was cut by 2 bases and J by 8 bases, with 21 bases left in between. CDR3 region: CASSLRSRGKRTGELFF. CDR3 nucleotides: TGTGCCAGCAGCTTACGCTCCCGGGGGAAAAGGACGGGGGAGCTGTTTTTT.

The rearrangement links TRBV11-2 to TRBJ2-7, with 7 positions matching TRBD1. From germline, CDR1 is SGHAT and CDR2 FQNNGV. CDR3 length: 13 amino acids. Losses at the gene ends were 5 bases for V and 6 bases for J; bases not matched to a gene: 7. The CDR3 sequence: CASSTQNRGEQYF. The CDR3 DNA is TGTGCCAGCAGCACCCAGAACAGGGGCGAGCAGTACTTC.